This T cell receptor beta chain was retrieved from a study of CD8 T cells in Susac syndrome. Bulk CD8+ and CD4+ cells came from magnetic negative isolation; CD8+ TEMRA by FACS. Trimming left V 3 bases short and J 4 bases short, with 9 bases between. The CDR3 has 13 amino acids. Germline-derived CDR1 and CDR2 are MRHNA and SNTAGT. Random hexamers were used to reverse transcribe the RNA input (about 0.45 to 1 ug). The authors amplified TCR beta CDR3 across 54 Vbeta and 13 Jbeta using immunoSEQ multiplex PCR. TCRdb used MiXCR to reprocess the immunoSEQ multiplex PCR reads, holding one entry per CDR3 protein. The sample holds around 200,000 distinct CDR3 sequences, 95% seen once.

This TCR came from a human donor with multiple sclerosis. The sample comprised CD4+ T cells from PBMCs. The V gene is TRBV6-4, the J gene TRBJ1-1; no clear D. The CDR3 reads CASSETDGTEAFF. CDR3 bases: TGTGCCAGCAGTGAGACCGATGGCACTGAAGCTTTCTTT.